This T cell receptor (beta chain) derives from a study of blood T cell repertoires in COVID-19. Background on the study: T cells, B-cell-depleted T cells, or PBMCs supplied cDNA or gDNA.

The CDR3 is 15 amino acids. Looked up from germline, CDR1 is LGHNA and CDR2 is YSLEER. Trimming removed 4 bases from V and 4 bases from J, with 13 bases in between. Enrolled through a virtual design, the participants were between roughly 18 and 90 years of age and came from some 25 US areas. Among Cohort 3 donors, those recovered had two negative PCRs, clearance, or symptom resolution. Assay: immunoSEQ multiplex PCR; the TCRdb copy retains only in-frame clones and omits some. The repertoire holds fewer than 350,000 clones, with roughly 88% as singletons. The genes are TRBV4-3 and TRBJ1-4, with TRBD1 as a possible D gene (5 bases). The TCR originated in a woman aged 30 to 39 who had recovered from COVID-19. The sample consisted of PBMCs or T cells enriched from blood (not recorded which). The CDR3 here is CASSRGRGNNEKLFF. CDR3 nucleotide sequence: TGCGCCAGCAGCCGCGGGAGGGGTAATAATGAAAAACTGTTTTTT.